These 26 T cell receptor beta chains were all obtained from the same sample, sequenced in a study of a mutant IDH1 vaccine in newly diagnosed glioma. Time point reported: week 47, end of study. A 20-mer mutant IDH1 peptide at 300 ug was injected subcutaneously with topical imiquimod. Their specific antigens are unknown. The table came from immunoSEQ multiplex PCR; TCRdb's copy has only in-frame clones and leaves some out. This table holds some 87,000 clones, 70% to 90% found once. The material was PBMCs, obtained from a glioma patient whose treatment included an IDH1 peptide vaccine. The receptors here all came from a man aged 35-49 years with glioma.

This clone was seen just once. J is TRBJ1-2 and V is TRBV27; possibly TRBD1 for D (6 bases). The germline V gene encodes CDR1 MNHEY and CDR2 SMNVEV (reference sequence). V was cut by 2 bases and J by 4 bases, with 8 bases left in between. This CDR3 spans 13 amino acids. DNA of the CDR3: TGTGCCAGCAGTTTAGGGGGGGCCTATGGCTACACCTTC. Translating it yields CASSLGGAYGYTF.

The CDR3 here is CASNPLTGTGGTQYF. CDR3 sequence (DNA): TGTGCCAGCAACCCTCTGACAGGAACGGGAGGAACGCAGTATTTT. The V gene is TRBV28, the J gene TRBJ2-3, with D possibly TRBD2 on 7 matching bases. Germline V lookup: CDR1 MDHEN, CDR2 SYDVKM. This CDR3 is 15 amino acids long. V was pared by 7 bases and J by 9 bases, with 23 bases between.

This clone was counted a single time. The J gene is TRBJ2-2, the V gene TRBV5-5, with 9 bases lining up with TRBD1. The V gene's germline CDR1 is SGHKS and CDR2 YYEKEE (reference sequence). The CDR3 contains 17 residues. J was trimmed by 3 bases and V by 0 bases; bases with no gene match: 6. CDR3 amino acids: CASSLVGQGTDTGELFF. CDR3 DNA: TGTGCCAGCAGCTTGGTAGGACAGGGGACGGACACCGGGGAGCTGTTTTTT.

This clone ranks as medium-sized. The chain has TRBV29-1 and TRBJ1-1, with a tentative D call TRBD1 (6 bases). CDR1 is SQVTM and CDR2 is ANQGSEA in the germline V gene. V gave up 5 bases and J gave up 3 bases, with 16 bases separating them. CDR3 length: 14 amino acids. Written as DNA, the CDR3 is TGCAGCGTTCCACTACAGGGTCCCGACACTGAAGCTTTCTTT. Residues: CSVPLQGPDTEAFF.

The CDR3 protein is CASSKDVYSNQPQHF. The DNA of the CDR3 is TGTGCCAGCAGTAAGGACGTCTATAGCAATCAGCCCCAGCATTTT. V usage is TRBV6-5 and J usage is TRBJ1-5; D unresolved. Trimming pared 5 bases from V and 0 bases from J, leaving 11 bases between. This CDR3 has 15 residues. CDR1 and CDR2 (germline): MNHEY, SVGAGI.

The chain uses TRBV28 and TRBJ2-7; TRBD2 matches at 7 bases. This CDR3 contains 15 residues. Germline loops: CDR1 MDHEN, CDR2 SYDVKM. V lost 4 bases, J lost 2 bases, and 8 bases stayed unmatched. This CDR3 reads CASSWAGVLTYEQYF. CDR3 sequence (DNA): TGTGCCAGCAGTTGGGCGGGGGTTCTTACCTACGAGCAGTACTTC.

This chain connects TRBV4-2 to TRBJ2-4, with a weak D call TRBD2 (6 bases). Germline CDR1 and CDR2: LGHNA and YNFKEQ. This CDR3 region has 16 residues. V was trimmed by 0 bases and J by 2 bases, leaving 11 bases between them. The CDR3 region has the DNA TGTGCCAGCAGCCAAGAGGAGGGTGCGACCAAAAACATTCAGTACTTC. As protein: CASSQEEGATKNIQYF.

The chain couples TRBV7-8 to TRBJ2-7; D might be TRBD1 (6 bases). Trimming cost V 2 bases and J 0 bases, with 11 bases left between them. Germline V gene data show CDR1 as SGHVS and CDR2 as FQNEAQ. The CDR3 extends over 15 amino acids. DNA of the CDR3: TGTGCCAGCAGCTTATTCGACAGGAGCTCCTACGAGCAGTACTTC. It encodes CASSLFDRSSYEQYF.

This clone was detected only a few times. This chain links TRBV19 with TRBJ2-3, with D maybe TRBD2 (7 bases). V was pared by 7 bases and J by 5 bases, with 25 bases between. Per germline, CDR1 LNHDA and CDR2 SQIVND (reference sequence). The CDR3 has 17 residues. CDR3 in amino acids: CASTSWEGGGSGDTQYF. The CDR3 DNA follows: TGTGCCAGTACCTCGTGGGAGGGGGGCGGTTCGGGAGATACGCAGTATTTT.

The rearrangement links TRBV11-2 to TRBJ1-2; D is ambiguous. The CDR3 length is 12 residues. Deletions cut 8 bases from V and 8 bases from J, with 15 bases between. Germline V gene sequence: CDR1 SGHAT, CDR2 FQNNGV. The CDR3 loop reads CASFHHMGGYTF. For the CDR3, the DNA is TGTGCCAGCTTCCACCACATGGGCGGCTACACCTTC.

This clone was detected once. This chain connects TRBV9 to TRBJ1-5; D uncertain. Germline V gene data show CDR1 as SGDLS and CDR2 as YYNGEE. Trimming pared 2 bases from V and 0 bases from J, leaving 9 bases between. This CDR3 contains 15 residues. CDR3 sequence (DNA): TGTGCCAGCAGCGTTGGAGGGAATAGCAATCAGCCCCAGCATTTT. Translation gives CASSVGGNSNQPQHF.

In this sample, this clone turned up a few times. The rearrangement uses TRBV7-9 and TRBJ1-1; TRBD1 is a possible D gene (5 bases). Germline CDR1 SEHNR, CDR2 FQNEAQ (reference sequence). The CDR3 sequence is 15 residues long. Trimming pared 1 base from V and 3 bases from J, leaving 12 bases between. CDR3 nucleotides: TGTGCCAGCAGCTTAGGGGGACTCCAGCACACTGAAGCTTTCTTT. This encodes CASSLGGLQHTEAFF. Variable domain in full (rest from reference TRBV7-9 and TRBJ1-1): DTGVSQNPRHKITKRGQNVTFRCDPISEHNRLYWYRQTLGQGPEFLTYFQNEAQLEKSRLLSDRFSAERPKGSFSTLEIQRTEQGDSAMYLCASSLGGLQHTEAFFGQGTRLTVV.

The gene calls are TRBV7-8 and TRBJ2-1; D unresolved. The CDR3 is 16 residues long. V was clipped by 1 base and J by 14 bases, with 24 bases between them. In germline, CDR1 is SGHVS, CDR2 FQNEAQ. CDR3 region: CASSLEVGGPYEGKFF. The CDR3 coding sequence is TGTGCCAGCAGCTTAGAAGTCGGCGGACCATATGAAGGGAAGTTCTTC. Together with reference TRBV7-8 and TRBJ2-1, the CDR3 gives the full variable domain: GAGVSQSPRYKVAKRGQDVALRCDPISGHVSLFWYQQALGQGPEFLTYFQNEAQLDKSGLPSDRFFAERPEGSVSTLKIQRTQQEDSAVYLCASSLEVGGPYEGKFFGPGTRLTVL.

This clone was observed once. This chain links TRBV5-4 with TRBJ2-5; D gene unclear. The DNA matches TRBJ2-7 better at its end, which makes the J call doubtful. Germline assignment: CDR1 SGHNT and CDR2 YYREEE (reference sequence). The CDR3 extends over 15 amino acids. CDR3 region: CASSSTAPLSYEQYF. For the CDR3, the DNA is TGTGCCAGCAGCTCCACAGCACCACTATCCTACGAGCAGTACTTC.

The chain joins TRBV9 to TRBJ2-6; D possibly corresponds to TRBD1 (6 bases). Trimming removed 4 bases at V and 0 bases at J, with 8 bases between. In germline, CDR1 is SGDLS, CDR2 YYNGEE. The CDR3 consists of 15 residues. Here the CDR3 reads CASSSGDSGANVLTF. In nucleotides, the CDR3 is TGTGCCAGCAGCTCAGGGGACTCTGGGGCCAACGTCCTGACTTTC. Supplemented by reference TRBV9 and TRBJ2-6, the full variable domain reads DSGVTQTPKHLITATGQRVTLRCSPRSGDLSVYWYQQSLDQGLQFLIQYYNGEERAKGNILERFSAQQFPDLHSELNLSSLELGDSALYFCASSSGDSGANVLTFGAGSRLTVL.

The chain recombines TRBV29-1 with TRBJ2-5, with 9 bases identical to TRBD1. The assigned J gene may be wrong: the sequence end matches TRBJ2-7 better. The CDR3 is made up of 13 amino acids. The V gene's germline CDR1 is SQVTM and CDR2 ANQGSEA. The CDR3 sequence is CSVHTGTGNEQYF. CDR3 nucleotide sequence: TGCAGCGTCCATACCGGGACAGGGAACGAGCAGTACTTC.

The rearrangement links TRBV4-2 to TRBJ2-7, with 9 bases that match TRBD1. The CDR3 loop spans 15 amino acids. Germline trimming cut 2 bases from V and 3 bases from J; bases unmatched to any gene: 5. CDR1 is LGHNA and CDR2 is YNFKEQ in the germline V gene. CDR3: CASSQPGQGDYEQYF. The CDR3 region has the DNA TGTGCCAGCAGCCAACCGGGACAGGGAGACTACGAGCAGTACTTC.

The chain links TRBV10-3 to TRBJ1-2; no firm D call. CDR3 size: 14 residues. CDR1 and CDR2 (germline): ENHRY, SYGVKD. Trimming removed 2 bases from V and 4 bases from J, with 11 bases in between. The CDR3 loop is CAISEGWMIYGYTF. The CDR3 bases are TGTGCCATCAGTGAGGGTTGGATGATCTATGGCTACACCTTC.

This chain connects TRBV7-2 to TRBJ2-2, with D maybe TRBD1 (6 bases). Germline V gene sequence: CDR1 SGHTA, CDR2 FQGNSA. The V gene lost 4 bases and the J gene lost 4 bases, with 10 bases spanning the gap. The CDR3 runs to 14 residues. CDR3 bases: TGTGCCAGCAGCTCCGGACAGACCACCGGGGAGCTGTTTTTT. This encodes CASSSGQTTGELFF.

The genes are TRBV6-1 and TRBJ2-7, with 13 bases identical to TRBD2. Looked up from germline, CDR1 is MNHNS and CDR2 is SASEGT. The CDR3 runs 15 residues. The junction had 4 bases not matched to a gene; V was cut back by 6 bases and J by 2 bases. CDR3 region: CASRPGTSGAYEQYF. CDR3 sequence (DNA): TGTGCCAGCAGACCCGGGACTAGCGGGGCCTACGAGCAGTACTTC.

This clone has only one observation. The gene calls are TRBV6-9 and TRBJ1-6, with D possibly being TRBD1 (6 bases). In germline, CDR1 is MNHGY, CDR2 SVAAGI. The CDR3 sequence is 15 residues long. The V gene lost 4 bases and the J gene lost 11 bases, with 18 bases spanning the gap. The CDR3 region is CASSFTGTFGTPLHF. The DNA for the CDR3 is TGTGCCAGCAGTTTTACAGGGACCTTCGGGACACCCCTCCACTTT.

CDR3 nucleotides: TGTGCCAGCTCCCGGGACGGCCCTCTCACGTACCAAGAGACCCAGTACTTC. It is translated as CASSRDGPLTYQETQYF. The rearrangement uses TRBV25-1 and TRBJ2-5; D tentatively reads TRBD1 or TRBD2 (5 bases each). This CDR3 contains 17 residues. Germline V CDR1 and CDR2: MGHDK, SYGVNS. The V gene lost 8 bases and the J gene lost 0 bases, with 22 bases spanning the gap.

This chain connects TRBV6-5 to TRBJ1-2; D not certain. Germline CDR1 and CDR2: MNHEY and SVGAGI. Trimming left V 5 bases short and J 7 bases short, with 14 bases between. The CDR3 loop spans 13 amino acids. The CDR3 reads CASSGTGILGYTF. The CDR3 region has the DNA TGTGCCAGCAGTGGTACTGGGATACTTGGCTACACCTTC.

The rearrangement joins TRBV6-1 to TRBJ2-7; D gene uncertain. V lost 2 bases to trimming and J lost 1 base, with 3 bases between them. Looked up from germline, CDR1 is MNHNS and CDR2 is SASEGT. This CDR3 spans 12 amino acids. The CDR3 is CASSESSYEQYF. The CDR3 coding sequence is TGTGCCAGCAGTGAATCGTCCTACGAGCAGTACTTC.

The chain joins TRBV11-3 to TRBJ2-1; 8 bases are shared with TRBD2. Looked up from germline, CDR1 is SGHNT and CDR2 is YENEEA. V was pared by 5 bases and J by 7 bases, with 7 bases of the junction left unmatched. This CDR3 contains 14 residues. The CDR3, as DNA: TGTGCCAGCAGCCTAGCGGGCCCTCCTAATGAGCAGTTCTTC. Amino acids: CASSLAGPPNEQFF. The full variable domain, completed using reference TRBV11-3 and TRBJ2-1, is EAGVVQSPRYKIIEKKQPVAFWCNPISGHNTLYWYLQNLGQGPELLIRYENEEAVDDSQLPKDRFSAERLKGVDSTLKIQPAELGDSAVYLCASSLAGPPNEQFFGPGTRLTVL.

V and J are TRBV29-1 and TRBJ1-2, with D possibly being TRBD1 (6 bases). Germline V gives CDR1 SQVTM, CDR2 ANQGSEA. V lost 4 bases, J lost 8 bases, and 14 bases lay in between. This CDR3 contains 12 residues. The CDR3 nucleotides read TGCAGCGTTGCCCGTTCGGGGGGCGGCTACACCTTC. This sequence encodes CSVARSGGGYTF.